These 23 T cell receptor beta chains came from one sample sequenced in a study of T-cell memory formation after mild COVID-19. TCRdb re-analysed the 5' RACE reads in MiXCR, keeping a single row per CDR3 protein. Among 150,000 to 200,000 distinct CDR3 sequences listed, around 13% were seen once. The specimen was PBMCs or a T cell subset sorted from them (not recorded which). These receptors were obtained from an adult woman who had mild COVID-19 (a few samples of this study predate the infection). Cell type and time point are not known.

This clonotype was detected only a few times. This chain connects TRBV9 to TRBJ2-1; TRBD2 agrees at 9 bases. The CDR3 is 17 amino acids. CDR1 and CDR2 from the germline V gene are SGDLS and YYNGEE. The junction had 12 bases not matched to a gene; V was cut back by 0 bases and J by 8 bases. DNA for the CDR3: TGTGCCAGCAGCGTAGCCCCAATTGGCGGGGGGGCCTATGAGCAGTTCTTC. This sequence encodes CASSVAPIGGGAYEQFF.

The CDR3 nucleotides read TGTGCCAGCAGCGTAGGAAGCGGACACTACAATGAGCAGTTCTTC. Its translation: CASSVGSGHYNEQFF. The chain employs TRBV9 and TRBJ2-1; tentatively, D is TRBD1 or TRBD2 (5 bases each). This CDR3 has 15 amino acids. The germline V gene encodes CDR1 SGDLS and CDR2 YYNGEE. Trimming took off 0 bases at V and 3 bases at J, with 10 bases between the two ends.

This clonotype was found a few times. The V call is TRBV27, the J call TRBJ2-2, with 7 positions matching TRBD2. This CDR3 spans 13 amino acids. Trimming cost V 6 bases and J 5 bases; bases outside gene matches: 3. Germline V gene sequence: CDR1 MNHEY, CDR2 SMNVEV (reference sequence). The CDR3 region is CASRLAITGELFF. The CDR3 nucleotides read TGTGCCAGCAGACTAGCGATTACCGGGGAGCTGTTTTTT.

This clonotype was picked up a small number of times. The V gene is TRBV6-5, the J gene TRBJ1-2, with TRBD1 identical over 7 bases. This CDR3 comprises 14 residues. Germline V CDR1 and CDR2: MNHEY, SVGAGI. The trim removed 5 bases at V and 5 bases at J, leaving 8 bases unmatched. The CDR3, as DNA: TGTGCCAGCAGTAAGACAGGGCGAGGGTATGGCTACACCTTC. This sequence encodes CASSKTGRGYGYTF.

The CDR3 region is CASSSTSADNEQFF. The CDR3 DNA reads as TGTGCCAGCAGTTCGACTAGCGCCGACAATGAGCAGTTCTTC. The V call is TRBV12-3 or TRBV12-4, the J call TRBJ2-1, with TRBD2 matching over 8 bases. The CDR3 has 14 residues. The V segment lost 4 bases and the J segment 5 bases; nucleotides outside the gene matches: 4.

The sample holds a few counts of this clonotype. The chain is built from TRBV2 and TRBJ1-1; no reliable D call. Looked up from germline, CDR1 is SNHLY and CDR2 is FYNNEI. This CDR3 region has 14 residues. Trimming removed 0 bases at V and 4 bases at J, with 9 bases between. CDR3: CASSEAYKGTEAFF. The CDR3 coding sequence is TGTGCCAGCAGTGAAGCGTACAAGGGCACTGAAGCTTTCTTT.

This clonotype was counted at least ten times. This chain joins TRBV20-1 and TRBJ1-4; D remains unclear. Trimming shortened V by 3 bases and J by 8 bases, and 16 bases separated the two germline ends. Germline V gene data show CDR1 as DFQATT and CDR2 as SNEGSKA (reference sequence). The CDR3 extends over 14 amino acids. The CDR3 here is CSASGVLLGEKLFF. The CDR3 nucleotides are TGCAGTGCTAGTGGGGTCCTACTCGGAGAAAAACTGTTTTTT.

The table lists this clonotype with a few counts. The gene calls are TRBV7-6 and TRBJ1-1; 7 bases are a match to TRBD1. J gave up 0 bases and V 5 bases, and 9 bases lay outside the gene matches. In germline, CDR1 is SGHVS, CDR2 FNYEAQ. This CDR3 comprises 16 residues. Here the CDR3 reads CASSPRTGLMNTEAFF. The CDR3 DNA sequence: TGTGCCAGCAGCCCGAGGACAGGCCTGATGAACACTGAAGCTTTCTTT.

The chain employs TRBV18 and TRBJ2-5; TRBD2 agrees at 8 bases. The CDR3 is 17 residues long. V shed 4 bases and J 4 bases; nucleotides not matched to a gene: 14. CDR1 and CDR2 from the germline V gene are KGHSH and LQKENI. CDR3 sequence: CASSHKRETGHGETQYF. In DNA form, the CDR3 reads TGTGCCAGCTCACACAAGCGGGAGACTGGGCACGGAGAGACCCAGTACTTC.

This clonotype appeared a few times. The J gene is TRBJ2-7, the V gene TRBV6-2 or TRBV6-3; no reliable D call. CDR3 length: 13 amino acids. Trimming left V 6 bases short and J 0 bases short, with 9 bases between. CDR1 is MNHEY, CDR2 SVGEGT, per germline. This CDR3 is CASRKGNSYEQYF. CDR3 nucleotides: TGTGCCAGCAGAAAAGGGAACTCCTACGAGCAGTACTTC.

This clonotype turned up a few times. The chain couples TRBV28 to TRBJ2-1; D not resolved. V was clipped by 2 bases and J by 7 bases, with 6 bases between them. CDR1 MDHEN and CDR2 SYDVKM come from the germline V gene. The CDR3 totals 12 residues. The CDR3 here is CASSLQSNEQFF. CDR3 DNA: TGTGCCAGCAGTTTACAAAGTAATGAGCAGTTCTTC.

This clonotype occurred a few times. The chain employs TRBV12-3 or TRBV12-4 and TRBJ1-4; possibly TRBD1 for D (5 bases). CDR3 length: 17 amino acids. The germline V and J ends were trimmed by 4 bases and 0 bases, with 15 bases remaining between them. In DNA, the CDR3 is TGTGCCAGCAGTTCGGGACGGCAGATTTCAACTAATGAAAAACTGTTTTTT. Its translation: CASSSGRQISTNEKLFF.

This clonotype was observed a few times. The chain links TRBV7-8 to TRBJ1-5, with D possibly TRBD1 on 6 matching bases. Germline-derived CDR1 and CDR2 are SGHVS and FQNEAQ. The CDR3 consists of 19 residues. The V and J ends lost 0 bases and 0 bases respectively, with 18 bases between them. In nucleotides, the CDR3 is TGTGCCAGCAGCTTAGCGGGACAAGGGGGGTGGGATAGCAATCAGCCCCAGCATTTT. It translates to CASSLAGQGGWDSNQPQHF.

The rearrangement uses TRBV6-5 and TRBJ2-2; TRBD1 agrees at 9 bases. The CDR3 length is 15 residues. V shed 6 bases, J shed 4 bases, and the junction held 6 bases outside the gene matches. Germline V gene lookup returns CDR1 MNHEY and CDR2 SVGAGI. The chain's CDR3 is CASSTDRGATGELFF. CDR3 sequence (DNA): TGTGCCAGCAGCACCGACAGGGGGGCCACCGGGGAGCTGTTTTTT.

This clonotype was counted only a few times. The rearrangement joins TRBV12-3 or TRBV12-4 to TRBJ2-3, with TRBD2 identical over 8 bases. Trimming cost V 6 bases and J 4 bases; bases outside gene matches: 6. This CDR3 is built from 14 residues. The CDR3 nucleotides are TGTGCCAGCAGCCTGACTAGCGCACCAGATACGCAGTATTTT. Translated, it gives CASSLTSAPDTQYF.

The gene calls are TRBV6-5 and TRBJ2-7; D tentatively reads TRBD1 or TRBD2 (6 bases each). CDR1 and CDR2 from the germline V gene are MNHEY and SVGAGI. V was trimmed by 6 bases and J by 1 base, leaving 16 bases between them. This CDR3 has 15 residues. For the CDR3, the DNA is TGTGCCAGCAGCTACGAGGGGGGACTTTCCTACGAGCAGTACTTC. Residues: CASSYEGGLSYEQYF.

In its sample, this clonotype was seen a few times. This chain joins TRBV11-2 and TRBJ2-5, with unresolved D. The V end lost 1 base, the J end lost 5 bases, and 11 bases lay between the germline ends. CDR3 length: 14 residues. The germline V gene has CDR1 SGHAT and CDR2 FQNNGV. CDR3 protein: CASSLAAHLETQYF. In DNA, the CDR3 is TGTGCCAGCAGCTTAGCGGCGCACTTGGAGACCCAGTACTTC.

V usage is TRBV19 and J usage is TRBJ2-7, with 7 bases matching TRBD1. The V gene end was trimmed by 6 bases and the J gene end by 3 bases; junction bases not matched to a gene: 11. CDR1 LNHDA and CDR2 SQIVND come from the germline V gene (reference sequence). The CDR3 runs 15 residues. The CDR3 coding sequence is TGTGCCAGTAGCGACCCGGGACAGATGGACTACGAGCAGTACTTC. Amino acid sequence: CASSDPGQMDYEQYF.

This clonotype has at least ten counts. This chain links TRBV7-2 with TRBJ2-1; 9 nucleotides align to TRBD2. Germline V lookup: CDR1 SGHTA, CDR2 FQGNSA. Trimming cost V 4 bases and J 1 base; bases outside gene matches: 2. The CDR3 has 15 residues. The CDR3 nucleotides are TGTGCCAGCAGCTCTAGCGGGGCTTCCTACAATGAGCAGTTCTTC. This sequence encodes CASSSSGASYNEQFF.

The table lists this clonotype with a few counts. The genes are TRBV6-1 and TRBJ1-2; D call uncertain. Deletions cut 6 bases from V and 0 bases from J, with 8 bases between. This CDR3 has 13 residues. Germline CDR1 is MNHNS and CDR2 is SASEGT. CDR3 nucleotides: TGTGCCAGCAGCCCCCAGTCTAACTATGGCTACACCTTC. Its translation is CASSPQSNYGYTF.

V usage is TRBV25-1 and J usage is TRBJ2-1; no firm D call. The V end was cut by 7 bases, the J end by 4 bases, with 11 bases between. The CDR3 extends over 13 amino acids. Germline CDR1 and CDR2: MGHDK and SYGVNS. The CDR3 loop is CASTLQSYNEQFF. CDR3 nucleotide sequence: TGTGCCAGCACGTTACAGAGTTACAATGAGCAGTTCTTC.

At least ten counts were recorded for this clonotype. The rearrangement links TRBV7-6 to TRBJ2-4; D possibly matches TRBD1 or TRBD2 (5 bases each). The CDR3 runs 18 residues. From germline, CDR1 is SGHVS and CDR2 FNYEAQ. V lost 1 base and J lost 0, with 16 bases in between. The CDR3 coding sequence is TGTGCCAGCAGCTTAGTATCGGGGACGACCTTAGCCAAAAACATTCAGTACTTC. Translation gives CASSLVSGTTLAKNIQYF.

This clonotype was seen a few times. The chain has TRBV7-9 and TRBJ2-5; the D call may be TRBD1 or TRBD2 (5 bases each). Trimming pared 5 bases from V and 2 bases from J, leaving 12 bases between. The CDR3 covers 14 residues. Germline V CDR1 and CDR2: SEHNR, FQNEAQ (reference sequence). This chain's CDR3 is CASSPKGRQETQYF. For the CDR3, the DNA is TGTGCCAGCAGCCCTAAGGGACGGCAAGAGACCCAGTACTTC.